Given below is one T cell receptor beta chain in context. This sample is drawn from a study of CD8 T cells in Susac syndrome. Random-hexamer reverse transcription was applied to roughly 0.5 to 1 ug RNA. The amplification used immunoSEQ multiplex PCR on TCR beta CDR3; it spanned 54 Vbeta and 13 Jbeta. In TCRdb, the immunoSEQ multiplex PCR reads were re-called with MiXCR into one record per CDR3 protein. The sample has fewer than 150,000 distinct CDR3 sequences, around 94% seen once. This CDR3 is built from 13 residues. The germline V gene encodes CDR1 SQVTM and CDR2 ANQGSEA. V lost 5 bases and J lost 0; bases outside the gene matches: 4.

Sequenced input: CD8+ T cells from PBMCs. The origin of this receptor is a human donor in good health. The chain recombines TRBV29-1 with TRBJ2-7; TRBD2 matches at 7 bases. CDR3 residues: CSVTSDLSYEQYF. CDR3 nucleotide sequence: TGCAGCGTTACTAGCGACCTCTCCTACGAGCAGTACTTC.